This T cell receptor (beta chain) is drawn from a study of OX40 agonist ivuxolimab in advanced cancers. Study-level information: Eligibility rules accepted prior anti-PD-1, anti-PD-L1 or anti-CTLA-4 therapy, and 35% to 45% had some.

Study-level findings and limits: CD4+ T cells averaged fewer expanded clones than CD8+ T cells.

In the case of this clone: Its cognate antigen is unknown.

The length of the CDR3 is 18 residues. Germline loops: CDR1 SNHLY, CDR2 FYNNEI. V lost 3 bases, J lost 6 bases, and 23 bases lay in between. Clones were sequenced by immunoSEQ multiplex PCR, and TCRdb holds only the in-frame ones, with some missing. The sample carries roughly 43,000 clones, roughly nine tenths recorded once. This sample comprised CD4+ or CD8+ T cells sorted from blood, obtained in a trial of the OX40 agonist ivuxolimab. The J gene is TRBJ1-4, the V gene TRBV2; tentatively, D is TRBD1 (5 bases). This TCR derives from an adult with an advanced solid tumor such as melanoma, head and neck, liver or kidney cancer. The CDR3 bases are TGTGCCAGCAGTGATAGCCGGGACCTCCCCCGCCCGGATGAAAAACTGTTTTTT. Amino acid sequence: CASSDSRDLPRPDEKLFF.